Listed here are 24 T cell receptor beta chains from one sample, sequenced in a study of blood T cell repertoires in COVID-19. The repertoire was sequenced with immunoSEQ multiplex PCR; TCRdb's copy has only in-frame clones and lacks some. Of about 190,000 clones detected, around 85% appear once; the ten largest clones hold less than 1.5%. The sample taken for sequencing was peripheral blood. The source of these receptors is a man aged 25 to 45 with acute or convalescent COVID-19.

The CDR3, as DNA: TGCGCCAGCAGCTTAGCTTGGGACAGGGCCTATGGCTACACCTTC. Translation gives CASSLAWDRAYGYTF. The chain couples TRBV5-1 to TRBJ1-2; 9 bases map to TRBD1. This CDR3 spans 15 amino acids. V dropped 2 bases and J dropped 4; count of bases not matched to a gene: 6. Per germline, CDR1 SGHRS and CDR2 YFSETQ.

This clone showed up just once. V usage is TRBV10-2 and J usage is TRBJ2-7; D is perhaps TRBD2 (6 bases). Per germline, CDR1 WSHSY and CDR2 SAAADI. The germline V and J ends were trimmed by 7 bases and 0 bases, with 13 bases remaining between them. CDR3 size: 14 residues. The CDR3 DNA reads TGCGCCAGCAAAGGGACTGGGGTCTCCTACGAGCAGTACTTC. It codes for CASKGTGVSYEQYF.

The V and J genes are TRBV7-9 and TRBJ2-7; a weak D match, TRBD1 (6 bases). The germline V gene encodes CDR1 SEHNR and CDR2 FQNEAQ (reference sequence). CDR3 length equals 14 residues. V gave up 0 bases and J gave up 3 bases, with 9 bases separating them. In DNA, the CDR3 is TGTGCCAGCAGCTTAGCGGCCAGGGGCTACGAGCAGTACTTC. Its translation: CASSLAARGYEQYF.

The chain couples TRBV5-1 to TRBJ2-3, with D perhaps matching TRBD1 (5 bases). Deletions cut 1 base from V and 3 bases from J, with 9 bases between. Germline values: CDR1 SGHRS, CDR2 YFSETQ. This CDR3 has 14 amino acids. The CDR3 region is CASSLQGGTDTQYF. Here the CDR3 DNA reads TGCGCCAGCAGCTTGCAGGGTGGGACAGATACGCAGTATTTT.

J is TRBJ2-3 and V is TRBV3-1 (or the pseudogene TRBV3-2), with D perhaps TRBD2 (7 bases). This CDR3 has 19 amino acids. V lost 0 bases to trimming and J lost 2 bases, with 21 bases between them. Looked up from germline, CDR1 is LGHDT and CDR2 is YNNKEL (reference sequence). The CDR3 reads CASSQERGGRGEYTDTQYF. The CDR3 DNA reads TGTGCCAGCAGCCAAGAGCGTGGTGGGAGGGGGGAGTACACAGATACGCAGTATTTT.

V is TRBV5-4 and J is TRBJ2-7, with 7 bases fitting TRBD2. In germline, CDR1 is SGHNT, CDR2 YYREEE (reference sequence). The V segment lost 2 bases and the J segment 5 bases; nucleotides outside the gene matches: 16. This CDR3 has 17 residues. The CDR3 DNA is TGTGCCAGCAGCTTTCTGACACCCCTGGGCGGGAGCCACGAGCAGTACTTC. Protein: CASSFLTPLGGSHEQYF. Supplemented by reference TRBV5-4 and TRBJ2-7, the full variable domain reads ETGVTQSPTHLIKTRGQQVTLRCSSQSGHNTVSWYQQALGQGPQFIFQYYREEENGRGNFPPRFSGLQFPNYSSELNVNALELDDSALYLCASSFLTPLGGSHEQYFGPGTRLTVT.

This chain joins TRBV5-6 and TRBJ2-1; 10 nucleotides match TRBD1. CDR1 and CDR2 (germline): SGHDT, YYEEEE. The V gene end was trimmed by 4 bases and the J gene end by 1 base; junction bases not matched to a gene: 14. There are 19 residues in the CDR3. The CDR3 region is CASSRSKTGTGVSYNEQFF. CDR3 sequence (DNA): TGTGCCAGCAGCCGTTCGAAAACCGGGACAGGGGTTTCCTACAATGAGCAGTTCTTC.

V and J are TRBV18 and TRBJ2-1; possibly TRBD1 for D (5 bases). The CDR3 contains 12 residues. V lost 3 bases and J lost 8, with 8 bases in between. Germline lookup yields CDR1 KGHSH and CDR2 LQKENI. CDR3 loop: CASSPGPDEQFF. The CDR3 DNA sequence: TGTGCCAGCTCACCGGGGCCGGATGAGCAGTTCTTC.

V is TRBV25-1 and J is TRBJ1-2; 7 bases fit TRBD1. CDR1 and CDR2 from the germline V gene are MGHDK and SYGVNS. Germline trimming cut 2 bases from V and 8 bases from J; bases unmatched to any gene: 2. There are 12 residues in the CDR3. The CDR3, as DNA: TGTGCCAGCAGTGAAAGGGGGCAAGGCTACACCTTC. Its protein is CASSERGQGYTF.

This sequence joins TRBV28 and TRBJ1-3, with D possibly matching TRBD1 (5 bases). The CDR3 runs 18 residues. Trimming removed 4 bases from V and 0 bases from J, with 19 bases in between. CDR1 is MDHEN, CDR2 SYDVKM, per germline. The CDR3 coding sequence is TGTGCCAGCAGTTCCCCCCCAGGGAGGCGCATCTCTGGAAACACCATATATTTT. Its protein is CASSSPPGRRISGNTIYF.

The chain has TRBV5-1 and TRBJ1-6; D is possibly TRBD1 (5 bases). Germline CDR1 is SGHRS and CDR2 is YFSETQ. Trimming pared 3 bases from V and 6 bases from J, leaving 10 bases between. This CDR3 has 14 residues. The CDR3 loop is CASSSETVNSPLHF. Written as DNA, the CDR3 is TGCGCCAGCAGCTCAGAGACAGTTAATTCACCCCTCCACTTT.

The CDR3 protein is CASSQVGGGKNIQYF. DNA of the CDR3: TGCGCCAGCAGCCAAGTTGGCGGGGGAAAAAACATTCAGTACTTC. The genes are TRBV4-1 and TRBJ2-4; TRBD2 matches 7 bases. This CDR3 is built from 15 residues. Germline CDR1 reads MGHRA; CDR2 reads YSYEKL. After removal of 1 base from V and 4 bases from J, the junction contained 4 bases not matched to a gene.

The DNA for the CDR3 is TGTGCCAGCAGCCGTACTAGCTACGAGCAGTACTTC. Its translation is CASSRTSYEQYF. This rearrangement joins TRBV7-9 to TRBJ2-7, with a weak D call TRBD2 (5 bases). V was trimmed by 5 bases and J by 3 bases, leaving 8 bases between them. The length of the CDR3 is 12 residues. CDR1 and CDR2 (germline): SEHNR, FQNEAQ (reference sequence).

V usage is TRBV4-1 and J usage is TRBJ1-4; D ambiguous. CDR3 size: 16 residues. Per germline, CDR1 MGHRA and CDR2 YSYEKL. V gave up 3 bases and J gave up 0 bases, with 11 bases separating them. CDR3 region: CASSQQYTTTNEKLFF. The CDR3 bases are TGCGCCAGCAGCCAGCAATACACAACAACTAATGAAAAACTGTTTTTT.

This clone came up once. The chain recombines TRBV12-3 or TRBV12-4 with TRBJ1-4, with 10 bases that match TRBD1. With V trimmed by 6 bases and J by 6 bases, 1 base remained unmatched. This CDR3 is built from 13 residues. The CDR3 protein is CASSGQGDEKLFF. CDR3 DNA sequence: TGTGCCAGCAGCGGACAGGGGGATGAAAAACTGTTTTTT.

The DNA for the CDR3 is TGTGCCAGCAGCTCACAGACAGGAATGAACACTGAAGCTTTCTTT. Residues: CASSSQTGMNTEAFF. The chain joins TRBV7-8 to TRBJ1-1; D is perhaps TRBD1 (6 bases). Trimming cost V 4 bases and J 0 bases, with 12 bases left between them. The CDR3 is 15 residues long. The V gene's germline CDR1 is SGHVS and CDR2 FQNEAQ.

As to this clone: Its ends do not fully match the called genes, so a read error is possible. The same CDR3 can be traced to other DNA sequences in this sample. This sequence joins TRBV6-1 and TRBJ1-2, with TRBD1 matching 8 bases. The germline V gene has CDR1 MNHNS and CDR2 SASEGT. The CDR3 totals 14 residues. CDR3 DNA sequence: TGTGCCAGTAGTGAATGGACAGGGCGACATGGCTACACCTTC. Translating gives CASSEWTGRHGYTF.

The chain employs TRBV15 and TRBJ2-7, with TRBD2 as a possible D gene (7 bases). Germline CDR1 and CDR2: LNHNV and YYDKDF (reference sequence). V was shortened by 0 bases and J by 1 base, with 13 bases between the two germline ends. CDR3 size: 16 residues. CDR3 sequence: CATSRDGGASSYEQYF. The CDR3 region has the DNA TGTGCCACCAGCAGAGATGGGGGGGCAAGTTCCTACGAGCAGTACTTC.

The rearrangement links TRBV19 to TRBJ1-1; D is possibly TRBD1 (6 bases). The CDR3 is 15 amino acids. Trimming took off 6 bases at V and 3 bases at J, with 17 bases between the two ends. Germline loops: CDR1 LNHDA, CDR2 SQIVND (reference sequence). In nucleotides, the CDR3 is TGTGCCAGTAGCCCCGGACAGCTCTCCTACACTGAAGCTTTCTTT. Protein: CASSPGQLSYTEAFF.

The chain joins TRBV7-9 to TRBJ2-2; 11 nucleotides agree with TRBD2. The CDR3 has 14 residues. Germline CDR1 SEHNR, CDR2 FQNEAQ (reference sequence). J gave up 7 bases and V 5 bases, and 3 bases lay outside the gene matches. The CDR3: CASSPSGGIGELFF. The CDR3 DNA reads TGTGCCAGCAGCCCTAGCGGGGGGATCGGGGAGCTGTTTTTT.

The rearrangement uses TRBV6-5 and TRBJ1-2; D ambiguous. Trimming pared 5 bases from V and 4 bases from J, leaving 17 bases between. Germline values: CDR1 MNHEY, CDR2 SVGAGI. The CDR3 has 15 residues. The DNA of the CDR3 is TGTGCCAGCAGTCCTTCGATACAGCAGATCTATGGCTACACCTTC. Protein sequence: CASSPSIQQIYGYTF.

The V call is TRBV28, the J call TRBJ2-5, with a possible D match to TRBD1 (5 bases). The V and J ends lost 8 bases and 4 bases respectively, with 14 bases between them. CDR3 length: 13 amino acids. Germline V gives CDR1 MDHEN, CDR2 SYDVKM. This CDR3 reads CASQGRPRETQYF. DNA for the CDR3: TGTGCCAGCCAGGGCAGGCCCCGAGAGACCCAGTACTTC.

The chain's CDR3 is CASSPIPFSPVAKNIQYF. CDR3 coding DNA: TGCGCCAGCAGCCCCATTCCGTTCAGTCCCGTAGCCAAAAACATTCAGTACTTC. V is TRBV5-1 and J is TRBJ2-4; no clear D gene. The CDR3 sequence is 18 residues long. The V and J ends lost 4 bases and 0 bases respectively, with 20 bases between them. The germline V gene has CDR1 SGHRS and CDR2 YFSETQ.

A remark on this clone: Other nucleotide sequences in the sample specify the same CDR3. The CDR3 DNA reads as TGTGCCAGCTCACGGGACAGGGCCAACACTGAAGCTTTCTTT. It is translated as CASSRDRANTEAFF. The chain combines TRBV18 with TRBJ1-1, with 9 bases lining up with TRBD1. Germline CDR1 and CDR2: KGHSH and LQKENI. V trimming: 4 bases; J trimming: 2 bases; junction bases outside the gene matches: 2. This CDR3 spans 14 amino acids.